The 21 T cell receptor beta chains below come from one sample, sequenced in a study of cytomegalovirus exposure and HLA in healthy donors. Vbeta (60) and Jbeta (13) primers were used in the PCR. Clones were sequenced by immunoSEQ multiplex PCR, and TCRdb holds only the in-frame ones, with some missing. The data contain 100,000 to 150,000 clones, roughly 70% of them seen just once; the ten biggest clones take up 3% to 4.5%. The material sequenced was PBMCs. These receptors all stem from a middle-aged man in good health and CMV-seropositive.

This chain uses TRBV19 with TRBJ1-1; 8 bases are a match to TRBD1. The CDR3 is 15 amino acids. The germline V gene encodes CDR1 LNHDA and CDR2 SQIVND (reference sequence). Trimming at V came to 6 bases and at J to 0 bases, leaving 6 bases not matched to a gene. This chain's CDR3 is CASSRDRGLNTEAFF. Here the CDR3 DNA reads TGTGCCAGTAGCCGAGACAGGGGATTGAACACTGAAGCTTTCTTT.

The V gene is TRBV2, the J gene TRBJ2-1; D uncertain. CDR1 and CDR2 from the germline V gene are SNHLY and FYNNEI. The V gene lost 4 bases and the J gene lost 10 bases, with 14 bases spanning the gap. This CDR3 contains 13 residues. The CDR3 loop is CASSVAPIGEQFF. As DNA, the CDR3 is TGTGCCAGCAGTGTTGCCCCCATCGGGGAGCAGTTCTTC.

A note on this clone: One end of the junction fails to match germline, which may point to a read error. The chain's CDR3 is CASSLQGTQQEAQYF. CDR3 bases: TGTGCCAGCAGCTTGCAAGGGACTCAACAAGAGGCCCAGTACTTC. V and J are TRBV5-6 and TRBJ2-5; the D gene is possibly TRBD2 (6 bases). In germline, CDR1 is SGHDT, CDR2 YYEEEE. The CDR3 has 15 amino acids.

This clone came up a few times. This CDR3 reads CASSFLPGQGGKQYF. The CDR3 bases are TGTGCCAGCAGCTTCCTTCCGGGACAGGGGGGCAAGCAGTACTTC. The V and J genes are TRBV7-9 and TRBJ2-7; 11 nucleotides line up with TRBD1. V lost 3 bases and J lost 8; bases outside the gene matches: 9. Germline CDR1 is SEHNR and CDR2 is FQNEAQ (reference sequence). The CDR3 length is 15 residues.

The V gene is TRBV7-9, the J gene TRBJ2-2; D might be TRBD1 (5 bases). V shed 6 bases and J shed 3 bases, with 17 bases lying between them. Germline V CDR1 and CDR2: SEHNR, FQNEAQ (reference sequence). This CDR3 has 16 amino acids. DNA of the CDR3: TGTGCCAGCAGTCCCTCAGGGTGGCGTGACACCGGGGAGCTGTTTTTT. This translates into CASSPSGWRDTGELFF.

This chain joins TRBV18 and TRBJ1-5; 8 bases are a match to TRBD1. Trimming at V came to 4 bases and at J to 4 bases, leaving 6 bases not matched to a gene. The CDR3 extends over 15 amino acids. From germline, CDR1 is KGHSH and CDR2 LQKENI. For the CDR3, the DNA is TGTGCCAGCTCACAGAACGGACAGGGTAATCAGCCCCAGCATTTT. This gives the protein CASSQNGQGNQPQHF.

J is TRBJ1-1 and V is TRBV6-5, with 10 bases that match TRBD1. Per the germline V gene, CDR1 is MNHEY and CDR2 is SVGAGI. This CDR3 is built from 12 residues. Germline trimming cut 6 bases from V and 10 bases from J; bases unmatched to any gene: 5. The chain's CDR3 is CASRTGQGRAFF. The CDR3 region has the DNA TGTGCCAGCAGAACGGGACAGGGGCGAGCTTTCTTT.

CDR3 sequence (DNA): TGTGCCATCAGAAACAGCGGGAGGGCCGACACCGGGGAGCTGTTTTTT. Its protein product is CAIRNSGRADTGELFF. This rearrangement joins TRBV10-3 to TRBJ2-2; 10 positions match TRBD2. The CDR3 has 16 residues. The ends lost 6 bases at V and 3 bases at J; junction bases unmatched: 7. Germline V lookup: CDR1 ENHRY, CDR2 SYGVKD.

The chain recombines TRBV5-1 with TRBJ1-1; D not resolved. CDR1 and CDR2 (germline): SGHRS, YFSETQ. The CDR3 runs to 16 residues. The V and J ends lost 1 base and 2 bases respectively, with 15 bases between them. CDR3: CASSLIGGGSNTEAFF. The CDR3 DNA reads TGCGCCAGCAGCTTGATCGGAGGAGGATCCAACACTGAAGCTTTCTTT.

The chain uses TRBV28 and TRBJ2-7; 9 positions agree with TRBD1. Per the germline V gene, CDR1 is MDHEN and CDR2 is SYDVKM. The CDR3 covers 13 residues. V was pared by 11 bases and J by 3 bases, with 8 bases of the junction left unmatched. The CDR3 nucleotides read TGTGCCTCGGAGGGACAGGGAGGCTACGAGCAGTACTTC. This translates into CASEGQGGYEQYF.

The chain is built from TRBV27 and TRBJ2-5, with 7 bases aligning to TRBD2. Germline trimming cut 8 bases from V and 11 bases from J; bases unmatched to any gene: 5. There are 10 residues in the CDR3. Germline CDR1 is MNHEY and CDR2 is SMNVEV (reference sequence). The CDR3: CASGGGEQYF. The CDR3 DNA is TGTGCCAGCGGGGGAGGGGAGCAGTACTTC.

The gene calls are TRBV5-4 and TRBJ1-5; D is unclear. The V gene's germline CDR1 is SGHNT and CDR2 YYREEE (reference sequence). Trimming removed 0 bases at V and 2 bases at J, with 15 bases between. This CDR3 contains 17 residues. This CDR3 reads CASSLGPGLEGNQPQHF. The CDR3 nucleotides are TGTGCCAGCAGCTTGGGTCCGGGGTTAGAGGGCAATCAGCCCCAGCATTTT.

This chain joins TRBV27 and TRBJ2-1; 9 bases line up with TRBD1. Trimming cost V 6 bases and J 7 bases; bases outside gene matches: 13. From germline, CDR1 is MNHEY and CDR2 SMNVEV (reference sequence). There are 16 residues in the CDR3. The CDR3 sequence: CASSPARDRVGNEQFF. Here the CDR3 DNA reads TGTGCCAGCAGCCCCGCCCGGGACAGGGTTGGGAATGAGCAGTTCTTC.

J is TRBJ1-1 and V is TRBV7-2; D not certain. The CDR3 is made up of 15 amino acids. Germline loops: CDR1 SGHTA, CDR2 FQGNSA. Between the trimmed V and J ends, which lost 2 bases and 4 bases, there was a span of 14 bases. This CDR3 reads CASSLITALGTEAFF. Here the CDR3 DNA reads TGTGCCAGCAGCTTAATTACAGCCTTGGGCACTGAAGCTTTCTTT. Drawing the rest from reference TRBV7-2 and TRBJ1-1, the complete variable domain is GAGVSQSPSNKVTEKGKDVELRCDPISGHTALYWYRQSLGQGLEFLIYFQGNSAPDKSGLPSDRFSAERTGGSVSTLTIQRTQQEDSAVYLCASSLITALGTEAFFGQGTRLTVV.

This clone was seen a single time. The V gene is TRBV7-2, the J gene TRBJ2-3, with 8 bases lining up with TRBD2. CDR3 size: 14 residues. Unmatched junction bases numbered 8, after V lost 5 bases and J lost 7 bases. Germline-derived CDR1 and CDR2 are SGHTA and FQGNSA. Here the CDR3 DNA reads TGTGCCAGCAGCCCCCGACTAGCGAGGAATACGCAGTATTTT. Amino acid sequence: CASSPRLARNTQYF.

V and J are TRBV5-5 and TRBJ2-3; 8 nucleotides line up with TRBD1. CDR1 and CDR2 (germline): SGHKS, YYEKEE (reference sequence). Trimming at V came to 3 bases and at J to 4 bases, leaving 10 bases not matched to a gene. The CDR3 extends over 16 amino acids. CDR3 amino acids: CASSSQGVYLADTQYF. The CDR3 coding sequence is TGTGCCAGCAGCTCACAGGGGGTGTATCTCGCAGATACGCAGTATTTT.

Only a few counts were recorded for this clone. V usage is TRBV6-6 and J usage is TRBJ1-6, with 7 bases that match TRBD1. V lost 0 bases and J lost 7; bases outside the gene matches: 3. Germline V gives CDR1 MNHNY, CDR2 SVGAGI (reference sequence). This CDR3 is built from 15 residues. For the CDR3, the DNA is TGTGCCAGCAGTTACTCCGGGGACAGAAATTCACCCCTCCACTTT. Encoded protein: CASSYSGDRNSPLHF.

The chain carries TRBV19 and TRBJ1-2, with 7 bases aligning to TRBD1. V dropped 3 bases and J dropped 1; count of bases not matched to a gene: 8. The CDR3 sequence is 16 residues long. The germline V gene encodes CDR1 LNHDA and CDR2 SQIVND (reference sequence). The chain's CDR3 is CASSIRGTVGNYGYTF. CDR3 DNA: TGTGCCAGTAGTATTCGGGGGACAGTGGGTAACTATGGCTACACCTTC.

This clone was picked up a small number of times. The chain employs TRBV7-2 and TRBJ1-4; 11 bases map to TRBD1. The CDR3 extends over 15 amino acids. V shed 5 bases and J 8 bases; nucleotides not matched to a gene: 7. Germline CDR1 SGHTA, CDR2 FQGNSA. The CDR3 sequence is CASSMDRGLLEKLFF. As DNA, the CDR3 is TGTGCCAGCAGCATGGACAGGGGGCTTTTGGAAAAACTGTTTTTT.

The sample holds one count of this clone. This chain links TRBV28 with TRBJ1-5; TRBD1 is a possible D gene (6 bases). Trimming removed 2 bases from V and 10 bases from J, with 15 bases in between. Germline V gene sequence: CDR1 MDHEN, CDR2 SYDVKM. The CDR3 spans 14 residues. The CDR3 loop is CASSLPGDSRPQHF. CDR3 sequence (DNA): TGTGCCAGCAGTTTACCAGGGGATTCGCGTCCCCAGCATTTT. Combining the CDR3 with reference TRBV28 and TRBJ1-5 gives the whole variable domain DVKVTQSSRYLVKRTGEKVFLECVQDMDHENMFWYRQDPGLGLRLIYFSYDVKMKEKGDIPEGYSVSREKKERFSLILESASTNQTSMYLCASSLPGDSRPQHFGDGTRLSIL.

The rearrangement uses TRBV6-6 and TRBJ2-5; D is perhaps TRBD2 (6 bases). Germline V gene lookup returns CDR1 MNHNY and CDR2 SVGAGI (reference sequence). The CDR3 loop spans 15 amino acids. Trimming left V 0 bases short and J 1 base short, with 9 bases between. CDR3 amino acids: CASSYSTLAQETQYF. The CDR3 coding sequence is TGTGCCAGCAGTTACTCAACACTAGCCCAAGAGACCCAGTACTTC.